This T cell receptor beta chain is from a study of blood T cell repertoires in COVID-19. The wider study: The analysed material was cDNA or gDNA that came from T cells, B-cell-depleted T cells, or PBMCs.

Seattle's enrolled individuals joined amid active infection and were then monitored longitudinally. The V gene's germline CDR1 is GTSNPN and CDR2 SVGIG (reference sequence). V was trimmed by 0 bases and J by 2 bases, leaving 18 bases between them. This CDR3 region has 17 residues. Data came from immunoSEQ multiplex PCR; TCRdb stores just in-frame clones and leaves some out. In the table there are about 200,000 clones, 86% of which are singletons. This TCR was sampled from a woman aged 45-65 years with COVID-19, enrolled during active disease. The material sequenced was peripheral blood. The chain is built from TRBV30 and TRBJ2-3, with no clear D. CDR3 coding DNA: TGTGCCTGGAGTGTACGGTCTACGATGTTGCACACAGATACGCAGTATTTT. It yields the protein CAWSVRSTMLHTDTQYF. The full variable domain, with the rest looked up from reference TRBV30 and TRBJ2-3, is SQTIHQWPATLVQPVGSPLSLECTVEGTSNPNLYWYRQAAGRGLQLLFYSVGIGQISSEVPQNLSASRPQDRQFILSSKKLLLSDSGFYLCAWSVRSTMLHTDTQYFGPGTRLTVL.